This T cell receptor (beta chain) came from a study of blood T cell repertoires in COVID-19. Study at large: Donors in the United States, Italy and Spain gave samples during acute or convalescent COVID-19. T cells, B-cell-depleted T cells, or PBMCs supplied cDNA or gDNA.

Original handling: Estimation of nucleated cell counts was performed using reference gene primer amplification. Measured with immunoSEQ multiplex PCR; TCRdb has only the in-frame clones, and not every one. The V and J calls and clone size were taken over from that table, and D and trimming were inferred from the DNA. The table lists roughly 32,000 clones, approximately 77% of them singletons. Germline assignment: CDR1 MNHEY and CDR2 SVGAGI. The CDR3 has 15 amino acids. V was cut by 6 bases and J by 7 bases, with 21 bases left in between. The gene calls are TRBV6-5 and TRBJ2-5; the D gene is possibly TRBD1 (6 bases). Sequenced material: peripheral blood. The receptor was derived from a human donor in a cohort sampled during active COVID-19. CDR3 sequence reads: CASSTGAGALGTQYF. The DNA for the CDR3 is TGTGCCAGCAGCACCGGGGCAGGGGCTTTGGGGACCCAGTACTTC.